The 15 T cell receptor beta chains below were found in one sample sequenced in a study of blood T cell repertoires in COVID-19. Libraries were prepared by immunoSEQ multiplex PCR; TCRdb keeps only in-frame clonotypes and omits some of them. The table has 350,000 to 500,000 clones, over 75% seen once. Sequencing input: PBMCs or T cells enriched from blood (not recorded which). These receptors came from a woman aged 18-29 years who had been exposed to COVID-19.

The chain carries TRBV28 and TRBJ1-2, with D perhaps TRBD1 (5 bases). The CDR3 length is 14 residues. Germline lookup yields CDR1 MDHEN and CDR2 SYDVKM. Trimming stripped 5 bases from V and 7 bases from J, with 17 bases between. The CDR3 coding sequence is TGTGCCAGCAGTGCTACGATAGGGGTCGGTGGCTACACCTTC. Protein product: CASSATIGVGGYTF.

The chain uses TRBV9 and TRBJ2-7, with TRBD1 matching over 9 bases. CDR1 and CDR2 (germline): SGDLS, YYNGEE. The V segment lost 4 bases and the J segment 5 bases; nucleotides outside the gene matches: 4. The CDR3 runs 13 residues. The CDR3 nucleotides are TGTGCCAGCAGCCCATGGACAGGGGACGAGCAGTACTTC. Its translation is CASSPWTGDEQYF. The variable domain in full, with the rest retrieved from reference TRBV9 and TRBJ2-7, is DSGVTQTPKHLITATGQRVTLRCSPRSGDLSVYWYQQSLDQGLQFLIQYYNGEERAKGNILERFSAQQFPDLHSELNLSSLELGDSALYFCASSPWTGDEQYFGPGTRLTVT.

The chain combines TRBV3-1 (or the pseudogene TRBV3-2) with TRBJ2-1; 9 nucleotides agree with TRBD2. The V gene's germline CDR1 is LGHDT and CDR2 YNNKEL (reference sequence). The length of the CDR3 is 18 residues. Losses at the gene ends were 0 bases for V and 8 bases for J; bases not matched to a gene: 14. In DNA, the CDR3 is TGTGCCAGCAGCCAAGAAGCGCTTGGCGGGGGGGAAAGGGATGAGCAGTTCTTC. Encoded protein: CASSQEALGGGERDEQFF.

The rearrangement links TRBV5-1 to TRBJ1-1; TRBD1 might be the D (5 bases). The CDR3 spans 14 residues. The germline V gene encodes CDR1 SGHRS and CDR2 YFSETQ. V was clipped by 4 bases and J by 4 bases, with 14 bases between them. The CDR3 bases are TGCGCCAGCAGCCCACCCTTCCAGGGCACTGAAGCTTTCTTT. Its protein is CASSPPFQGTEAFF.

This chain uses TRBV7-2 with TRBJ1-6; the match to TRBD1 covers 8 bases. CDR1 is SGHTA and CDR2 is FQGNSA in the germline V gene. CDR3 length: 16 residues. The V segment lost 5 bases and the J segment 6 bases; nucleotides outside the gene matches: 9. The CDR3 DNA reads TGTGCCAGCAGCAAACAGGGGGTGACAGGTAATTCACCCCTCCACTTT. Translated, it gives CASSKQGVTGNSPLHF. Together with reference TRBV7-2 and TRBJ1-6, the CDR3 gives the full variable domain: GAGVSQSPSNKVTEKGKDVELRCDPISGHTALYWYRQSLGQGLEFLIYFQGNSAPDKSGLPSDRFSAERTGGSVSTLTIQRTQQEDSAVYLCASSKQGVTGNSPLHFGNGTRLTVT.

This chain links TRBV15 with TRBJ1-3, with D unclear. The CDR3 loop spans 18 amino acids. CDR1 is LNHNV, CDR2 YYDKDF, per germline (reference sequence). The V and J ends lost 3 bases and 0 bases respectively, with 18 bases between them. For the CDR3, the DNA is TGTGCCACCAGCAGCTACCGGGCCCGGCGGGGCTCTGGAAACACCATATATTTT. Translated: CATSSYRARRGSGNTIYF.

V and J are TRBV7-9 and TRBJ2-7, with TRBD2 matching over 9 bases. Trimming at V came to 1 base and at J to 6 bases, leaving 7 bases not matched to a gene. The CDR3 covers 15 residues. CDR1 SEHNR and CDR2 FQNEAQ come from the germline V gene (reference sequence). The CDR3 loop reads CASSLVGTSYIEQYF. As DNA, the CDR3 is TGTGCCAGCAGCTTAGTTGGGACTAGCTATATCGAGCAGTACTTC.

This clone has just a few counts. The CDR3 sequence: CAGKTGGNSPLHF. The CDR3 DNA reads TGTGCCGGAAAAACAGGGGGCAATTCACCCCTCCACTTT. The chain couples TRBV2 to TRBJ1-6, with 9 bases lining up with TRBD1. CDR1 and CDR2 (germline): SNHLY, FYNNEI. Trimming removed 11 bases from V and 7 bases from J; junction bases left unmatched: 6. The CDR3 is made up of 13 amino acids.

The chain is built from TRBV7-9 and TRBJ1-1, with TRBD1 matching 8 bases. The J segment lost 1 base and the V segment lost 1 base, leaving 2 bases of the junction unmatched. Germline V gene sequence: CDR1 SEHNR, CDR2 FQNEAQ (reference sequence). This CDR3 contains 15 residues. As DNA, the CDR3 is TGTGCCAGCAGCTTAGTGGGGACAGGGAACACTGAAGCTTTCTTT. Translated: CASSLVGTGNTEAFF.

J is TRBJ1-1 and V is TRBV29-1; a weak D match, TRBD1 (6 bases). There are 12 residues in the CDR3. Trimming removed 7 bases from V and 4 bases from J, with 13 bases in between. The V gene's germline CDR1 is SQVTM and CDR2 ANQGSEA. As DNA, the CDR3 is TGCAGCGGCCAGGAAGGGGGCACTGAAGCTTTCTTT. Translated: CSGQEGGTEAFF.

The chain joins TRBV21-1 to TRBJ2-3; no check of the table's D call, TRBD2, against the DNA was made. TRBV21-1 has pseudogene status. This CDR3 has 17 amino acids. This chain's CDR3 is CASSNQTSGAPPDTQYF. CDR3 nucleotide sequence: TGTGCCAGCAGCAACCAGACTAGCGGAGCCCCTCCAGATACGCAGTATTTT.

This chain connects TRBV18 to TRBJ1-6; D gene uncertain. Trimming left V 3 bases short and J 5 bases short, with 11 bases between. The CDR3 is 15 amino acids. Germline V gene sequence: CDR1 KGHSH, CDR2 LQKENI. The CDR3 here is CASSPLTVNNSPLHF. The CDR3 DNA follows: TGTGCCAGCTCACCCTTAACAGTGAATAATTCACCCCTCCACTTT.

This chain joins TRBV28 and TRBJ2-7, with D unclear. This CDR3 is built from 11 residues. Trimming took 5 bases from V and 3 from J, leaving 5 bases between them. The germline V gene has CDR1 MDHEN and CDR2 SYDVKM. The CDR3 here is CASSILYEQYF. CDR3 sequence (DNA): TGTGCCAGCAGTATCCTCTACGAGCAGTACTTC. The variable domain in full, with the rest retrieved from reference TRBV28 and TRBJ2-7, is DVKVTQSSRYLVKRTGEKVFLECVQDMDHENMFWYRQDPGLGLRLIYFSYDVKMKEKGDIPEGYSVSREKKERFSLILESASTNQTSMYLCASSILYEQYFGPGTRLTVT.

The chain is built from TRBV6-5 and TRBJ1-2; D perhaps matches TRBD1 (5 bases). The germline V gene encodes CDR1 MNHEY and CDR2 SVGAGI. The CDR3 contains 14 residues. Trimming stripped 2 bases from V and 6 bases from J, with 13 bases between. In DNA, the CDR3 is TGTGCCAGCAGTTACGGTGGAAGGGGAAATGGCTACACCTTC. Protein: CASSYGGRGNGYTF.

The chain couples TRBV5-1 to TRBJ2-5; 7 bases line up with TRBD2. From germline, CDR1 is SGHRS and CDR2 YFSETQ. Losses at the gene ends were 0 bases for V and 3 bases for J; bases not matched to a gene: 8. This CDR3 comprises 16 residues. CDR3 protein: CASSLVRGDREETQYF. CDR3 bases: TGCGCCAGCAGCTTGGTCCGGGGGGACCGAGAAGAGACCCAGTACTTC.